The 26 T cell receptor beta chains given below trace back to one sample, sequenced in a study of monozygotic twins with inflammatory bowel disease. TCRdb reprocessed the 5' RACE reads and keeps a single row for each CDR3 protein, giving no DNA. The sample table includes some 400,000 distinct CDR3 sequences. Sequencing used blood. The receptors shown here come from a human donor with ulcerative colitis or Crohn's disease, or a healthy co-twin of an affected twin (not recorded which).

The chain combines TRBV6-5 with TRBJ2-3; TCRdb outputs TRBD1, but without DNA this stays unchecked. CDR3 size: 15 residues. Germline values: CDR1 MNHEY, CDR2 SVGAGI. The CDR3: CASSYFRGNTDTQYF.

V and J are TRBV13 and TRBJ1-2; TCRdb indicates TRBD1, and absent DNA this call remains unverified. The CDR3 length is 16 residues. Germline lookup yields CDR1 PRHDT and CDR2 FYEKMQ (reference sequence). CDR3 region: CASSSEGTATVEGYTF.

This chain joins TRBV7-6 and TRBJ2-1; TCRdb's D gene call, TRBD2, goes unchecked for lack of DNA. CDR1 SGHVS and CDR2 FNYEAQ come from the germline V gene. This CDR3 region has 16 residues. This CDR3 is CASSPTQREFYNEQFF.

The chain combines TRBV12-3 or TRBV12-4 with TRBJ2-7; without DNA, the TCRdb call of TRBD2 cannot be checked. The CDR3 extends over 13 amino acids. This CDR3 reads CATSPRGDYEQYF.

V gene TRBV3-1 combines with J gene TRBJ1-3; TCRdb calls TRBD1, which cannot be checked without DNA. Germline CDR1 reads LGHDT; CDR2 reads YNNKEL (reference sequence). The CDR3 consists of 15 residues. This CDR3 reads CASSPATGTGNTIYF.

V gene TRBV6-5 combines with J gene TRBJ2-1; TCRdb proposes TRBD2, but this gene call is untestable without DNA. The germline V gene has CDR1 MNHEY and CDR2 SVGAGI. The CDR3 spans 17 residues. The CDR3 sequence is CASSSAIAGRSYNEQFF.

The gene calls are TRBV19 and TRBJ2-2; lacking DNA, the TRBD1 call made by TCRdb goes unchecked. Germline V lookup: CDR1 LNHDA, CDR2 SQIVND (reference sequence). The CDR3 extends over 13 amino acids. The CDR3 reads CASSIEGRGELFF.

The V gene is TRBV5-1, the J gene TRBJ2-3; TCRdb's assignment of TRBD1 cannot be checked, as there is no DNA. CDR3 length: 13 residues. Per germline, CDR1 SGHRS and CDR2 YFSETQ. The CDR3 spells CASRGEGTDTQYF.

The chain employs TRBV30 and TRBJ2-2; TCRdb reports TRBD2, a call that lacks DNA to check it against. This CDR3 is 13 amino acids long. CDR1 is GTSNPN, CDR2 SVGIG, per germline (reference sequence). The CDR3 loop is CASSGSHTGELFF.

The CDR3 loop reads CSGLGTAVDEQFF. This chain links TRBV29-1 with TRBJ2-1; without DNA, the TCRdb call of TRBD2 cannot be checked. Germline V CDR1 and CDR2: SQVTM, ANQGSEA. This CDR3 has 13 residues.

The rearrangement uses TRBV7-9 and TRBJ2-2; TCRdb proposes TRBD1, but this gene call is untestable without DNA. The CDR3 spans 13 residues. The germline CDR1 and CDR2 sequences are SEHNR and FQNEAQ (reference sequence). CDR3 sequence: CASSLAGTEELFF.

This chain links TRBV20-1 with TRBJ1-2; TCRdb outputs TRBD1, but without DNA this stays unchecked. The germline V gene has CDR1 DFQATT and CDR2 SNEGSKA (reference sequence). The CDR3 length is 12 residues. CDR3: CSASSGDYGYTF.

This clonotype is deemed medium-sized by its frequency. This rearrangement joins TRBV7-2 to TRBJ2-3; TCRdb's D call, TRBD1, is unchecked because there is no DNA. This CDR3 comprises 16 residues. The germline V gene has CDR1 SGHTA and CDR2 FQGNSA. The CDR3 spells CASSTPRGAGTDTQYF.

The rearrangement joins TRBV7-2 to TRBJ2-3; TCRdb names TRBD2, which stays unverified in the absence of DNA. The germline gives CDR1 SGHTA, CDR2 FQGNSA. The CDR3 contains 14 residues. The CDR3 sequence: CASSQYSGTDTQYF.

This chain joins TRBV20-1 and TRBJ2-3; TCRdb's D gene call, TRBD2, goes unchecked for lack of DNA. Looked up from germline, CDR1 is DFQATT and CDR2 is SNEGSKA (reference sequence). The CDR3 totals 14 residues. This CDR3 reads CSARGGTHTDTQYF.

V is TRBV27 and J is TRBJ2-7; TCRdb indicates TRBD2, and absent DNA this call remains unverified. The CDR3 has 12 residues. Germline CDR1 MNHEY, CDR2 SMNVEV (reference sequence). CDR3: CASIRRRSEQYF.

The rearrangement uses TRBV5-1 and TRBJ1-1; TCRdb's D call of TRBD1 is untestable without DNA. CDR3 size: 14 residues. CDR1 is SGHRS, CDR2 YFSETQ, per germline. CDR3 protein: CASSLAVGDTEAFF. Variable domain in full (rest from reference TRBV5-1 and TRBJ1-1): KAGVTQTPRYLIKTRGQQVTLSCSPISGHRSVSWYQQTPGQGLQFLFEYFSETQRNKGNFPGRFSGRQFSNSRSEMNVSTLELGDSALYLCASSLAVGDTEAFFGQGTRLTVV.

The CDR3 reads CASSLTEYIRAYTGELFF. This chain links TRBV11-1 with TRBJ2-2; the TCRdb call, TRBD2, lacks DNA for checking. The CDR3 loop spans 18 amino acids. CDR1 and CDR2 from the germline V gene are SGHAT and FQDESV (reference sequence).

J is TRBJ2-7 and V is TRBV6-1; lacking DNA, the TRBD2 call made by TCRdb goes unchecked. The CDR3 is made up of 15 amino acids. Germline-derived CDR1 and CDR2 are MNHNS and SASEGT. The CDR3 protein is CASTSSGGPIYEQYF.

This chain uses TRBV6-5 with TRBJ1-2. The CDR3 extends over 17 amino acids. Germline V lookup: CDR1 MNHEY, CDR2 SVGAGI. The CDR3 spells CASSYQRRLAGDYGYTF.

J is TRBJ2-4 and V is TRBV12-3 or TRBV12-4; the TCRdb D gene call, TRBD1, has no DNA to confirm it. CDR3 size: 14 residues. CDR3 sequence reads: CASSTQGARGIQYF.

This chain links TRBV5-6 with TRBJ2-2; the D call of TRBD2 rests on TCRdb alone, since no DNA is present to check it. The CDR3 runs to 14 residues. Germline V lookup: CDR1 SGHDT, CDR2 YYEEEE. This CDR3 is CASSLVSGTGELFF.

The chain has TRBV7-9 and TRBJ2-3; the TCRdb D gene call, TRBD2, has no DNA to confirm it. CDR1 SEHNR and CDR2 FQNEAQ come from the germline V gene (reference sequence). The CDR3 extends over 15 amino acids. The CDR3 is CASSYGLAFTDTQYF.

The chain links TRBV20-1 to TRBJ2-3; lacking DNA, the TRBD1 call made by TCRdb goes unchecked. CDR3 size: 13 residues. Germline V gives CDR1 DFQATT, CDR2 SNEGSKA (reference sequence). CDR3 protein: CSASWGATDTQYF.

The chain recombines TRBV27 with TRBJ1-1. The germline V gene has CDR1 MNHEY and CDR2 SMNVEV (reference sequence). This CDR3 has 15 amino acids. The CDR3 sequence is CASSLSAYLNTEAFF.

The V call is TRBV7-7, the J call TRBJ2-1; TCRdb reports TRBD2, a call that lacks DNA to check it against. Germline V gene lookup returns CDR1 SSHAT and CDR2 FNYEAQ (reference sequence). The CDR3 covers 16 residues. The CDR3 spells CASSRGLLLSYNEQFF. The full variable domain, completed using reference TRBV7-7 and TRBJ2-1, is GAGVSQSPRYKVTKRGQDVTLRCDPISSHATLYWYQQALGQGPEFLTYFNYEAQPDKSGLPSDRFSAERPEGSISTLTIQRTEQRDSAMYRCASSRGLLLSYNEQFFGPGTRLTVL.